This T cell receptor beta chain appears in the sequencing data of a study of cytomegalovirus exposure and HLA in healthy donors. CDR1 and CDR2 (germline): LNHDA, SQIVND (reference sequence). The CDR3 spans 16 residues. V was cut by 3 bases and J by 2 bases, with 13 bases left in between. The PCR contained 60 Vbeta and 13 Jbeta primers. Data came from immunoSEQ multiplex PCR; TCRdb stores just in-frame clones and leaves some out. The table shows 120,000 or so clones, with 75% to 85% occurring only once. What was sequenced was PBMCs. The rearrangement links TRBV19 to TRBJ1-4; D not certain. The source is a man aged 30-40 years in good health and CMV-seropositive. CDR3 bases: TGTGCCAGTAGTATGGGAGTAGGGAAGACTAATGAAAAACTGTTTTTT. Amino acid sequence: CASSMGVGKTNEKLFF.